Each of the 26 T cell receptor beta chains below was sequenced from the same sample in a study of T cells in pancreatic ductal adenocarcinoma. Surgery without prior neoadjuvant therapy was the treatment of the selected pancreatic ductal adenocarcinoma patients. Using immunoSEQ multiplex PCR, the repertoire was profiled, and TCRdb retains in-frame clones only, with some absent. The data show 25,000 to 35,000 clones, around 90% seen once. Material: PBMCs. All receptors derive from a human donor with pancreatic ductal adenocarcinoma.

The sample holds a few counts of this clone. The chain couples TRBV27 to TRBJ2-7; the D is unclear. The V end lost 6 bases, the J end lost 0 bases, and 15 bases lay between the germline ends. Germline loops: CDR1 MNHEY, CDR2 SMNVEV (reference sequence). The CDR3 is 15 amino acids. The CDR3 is CASSSKGVSSYEQYF. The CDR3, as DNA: TGTGCCAGCAGCTCTAAAGGAGTTAGCTCCTACGAGCAGTACTTC.

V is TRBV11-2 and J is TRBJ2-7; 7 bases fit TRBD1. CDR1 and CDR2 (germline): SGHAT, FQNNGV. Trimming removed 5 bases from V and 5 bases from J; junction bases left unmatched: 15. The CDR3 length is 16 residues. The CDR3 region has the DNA TGTGCCAGCAGCCCCCGTTCCGACAGGGTCCCTCACGAGCAGTACTTC. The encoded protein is CASSPRSDRVPHEQYF. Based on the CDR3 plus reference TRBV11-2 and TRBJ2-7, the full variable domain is EAGVAQSPRYKIIEKRQSVAFWCNPISGHATLYWYQQILGQGPKLLIQFQNNGVVDDSQLPKDRFSAERLKGVDSTLKIQPAKLEDSAVYLCASSPRSDRVPHEQYFGPGTRLTVT.

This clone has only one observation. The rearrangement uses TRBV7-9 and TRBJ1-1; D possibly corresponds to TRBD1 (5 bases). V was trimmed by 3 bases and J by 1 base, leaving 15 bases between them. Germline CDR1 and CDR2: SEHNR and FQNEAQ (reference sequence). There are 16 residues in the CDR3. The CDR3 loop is CASSFWWRGRNTEAFF. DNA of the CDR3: TGTGCCAGCAGCTTTTGGTGGAGGGGACGGAACACTGAAGCTTTCTTT.

The CDR3 spells CASSLSGSLETQYF. CDR3 sequence (DNA): TGCGCCAGCAGCTTGTCTGGGAGTTTGGAGACCCAGTACTTC. The J gene is TRBJ2-5, the V gene TRBV5-1; the D gene is possibly TRBD2 (5 bases). The V end lost 1 base, the J end lost 5 bases, and 12 bases lay between the germline ends. Germline V lookup: CDR1 SGHRS, CDR2 YFSETQ. The CDR3 spans 14 residues.

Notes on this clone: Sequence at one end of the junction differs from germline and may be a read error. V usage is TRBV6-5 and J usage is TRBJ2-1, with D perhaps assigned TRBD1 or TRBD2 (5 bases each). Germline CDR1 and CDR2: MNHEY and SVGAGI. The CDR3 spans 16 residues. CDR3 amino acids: CASSSLKGSGYTEQFF. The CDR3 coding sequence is TGTGCCAGCAGTTCCTTAAAGGGGTCGGGGTACACTGAGCAGTTCTTC.

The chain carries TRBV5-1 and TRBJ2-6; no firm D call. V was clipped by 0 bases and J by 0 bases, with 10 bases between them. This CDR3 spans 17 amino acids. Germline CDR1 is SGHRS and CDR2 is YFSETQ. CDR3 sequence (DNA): TGCGCCAGCAGCTTGGAGGGCAGAAGCTCTGGGGCCAACGTCCTGACTTTC. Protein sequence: CASSLEGRSSGANVLTF.

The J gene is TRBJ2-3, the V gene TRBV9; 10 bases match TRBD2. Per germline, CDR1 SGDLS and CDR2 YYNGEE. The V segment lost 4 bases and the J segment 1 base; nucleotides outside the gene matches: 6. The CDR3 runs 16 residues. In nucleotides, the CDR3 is TGTGCCAGCAGCCCCCCCGGACTAGCGGGCACAGATACGCAGTATTTT. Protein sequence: CASSPPGLAGTDTQYF.

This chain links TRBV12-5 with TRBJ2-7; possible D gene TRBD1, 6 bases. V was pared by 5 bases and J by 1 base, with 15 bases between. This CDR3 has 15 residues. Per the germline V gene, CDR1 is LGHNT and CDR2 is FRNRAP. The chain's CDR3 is CASGLGGLNSYEQYF. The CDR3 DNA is TGTGCTAGTGGTCTTGGGGGCCTGAATTCCTACGAGCAGTACTTC.

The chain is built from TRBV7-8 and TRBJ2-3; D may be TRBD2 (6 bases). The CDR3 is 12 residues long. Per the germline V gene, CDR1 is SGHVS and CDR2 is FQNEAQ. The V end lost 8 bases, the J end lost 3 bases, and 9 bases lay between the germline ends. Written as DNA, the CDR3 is TGTGCCAGCGGGAGGACTACAGATACGCAGTATTTT. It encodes CASGRTTDTQYF.

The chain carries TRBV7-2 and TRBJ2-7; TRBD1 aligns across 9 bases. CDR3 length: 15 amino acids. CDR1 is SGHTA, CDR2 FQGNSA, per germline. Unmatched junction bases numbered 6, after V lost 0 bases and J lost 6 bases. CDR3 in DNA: TGTGCCAGCAGCTTAGCCCTGGACAGGGGAGGCGAGCAGTACTTC. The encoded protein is CASSLALDRGGEQYF.

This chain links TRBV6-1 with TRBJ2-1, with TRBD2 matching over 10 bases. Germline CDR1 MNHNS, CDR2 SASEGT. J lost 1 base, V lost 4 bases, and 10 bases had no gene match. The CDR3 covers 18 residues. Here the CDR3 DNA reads TGTGCCAGCAGTGTAATGGCTAGCGGGAGTATGTCCTACAATGAGCAGTTCTTC. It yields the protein CASSVMASGSMSYNEQFF.

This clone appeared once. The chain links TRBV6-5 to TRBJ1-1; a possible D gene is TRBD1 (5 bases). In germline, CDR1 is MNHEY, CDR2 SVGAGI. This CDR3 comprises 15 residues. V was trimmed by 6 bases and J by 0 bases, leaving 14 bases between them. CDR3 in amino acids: CASSPVGGVNTEAFF. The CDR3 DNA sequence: TGTGCCAGCAGCCCGGTTGGGGGGGTGAACACTGAAGCTTTCTTT.

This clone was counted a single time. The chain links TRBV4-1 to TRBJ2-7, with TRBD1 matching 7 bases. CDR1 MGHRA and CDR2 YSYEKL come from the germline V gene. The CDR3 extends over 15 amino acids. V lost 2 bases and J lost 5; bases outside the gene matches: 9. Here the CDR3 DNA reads TGCGCCAGCAGCCAAATAAAAGGGGGCGCGGACGAGCAGTACTTC. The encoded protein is CASSQIKGGADEQYF.

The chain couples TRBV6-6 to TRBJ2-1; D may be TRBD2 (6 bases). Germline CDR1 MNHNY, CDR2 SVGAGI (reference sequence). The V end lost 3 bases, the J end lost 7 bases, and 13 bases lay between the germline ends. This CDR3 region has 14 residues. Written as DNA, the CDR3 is TGTGCCAGCAGTTATCGGGGGACCAGAAATGAGCAGTTCTTC. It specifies CASSYRGTRNEQFF.

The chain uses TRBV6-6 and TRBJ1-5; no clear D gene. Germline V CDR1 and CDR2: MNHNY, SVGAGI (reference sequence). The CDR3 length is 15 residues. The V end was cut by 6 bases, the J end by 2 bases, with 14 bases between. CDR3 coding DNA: TGTGCCAGCAGGCTACATGGGAGGGGCAATCAGCCCCAGCATTTT. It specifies CASRLHGRGNQPQHF.

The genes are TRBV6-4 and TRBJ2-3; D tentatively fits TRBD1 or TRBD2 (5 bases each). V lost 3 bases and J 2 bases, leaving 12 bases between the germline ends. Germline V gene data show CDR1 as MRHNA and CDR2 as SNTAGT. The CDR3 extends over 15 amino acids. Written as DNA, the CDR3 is TGTGCCAGCAGTGATAAGAGGGGCCACACAGATACGCAGTATTTT. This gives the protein CASSDKRGHTDTQYF.

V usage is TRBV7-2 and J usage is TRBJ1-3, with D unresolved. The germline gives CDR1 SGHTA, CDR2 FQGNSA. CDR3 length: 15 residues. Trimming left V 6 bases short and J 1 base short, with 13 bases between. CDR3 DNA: TGTGCCAGCAGGCGGGCTATTCCATCTGGAAACACCATATATTTT. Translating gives CASRRAIPSGNTIYF. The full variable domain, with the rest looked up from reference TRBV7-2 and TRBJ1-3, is GAGVSQSPSNKVTEKGKDVELRCDPISGHTALYWYRQSLGQGLEFLIYFQGNSAPDKSGLPSDRFSAERTGGSVSTLTIQRTQQEDSAVYLCASRRAIPSGNTIYFGEGSWLTVV.

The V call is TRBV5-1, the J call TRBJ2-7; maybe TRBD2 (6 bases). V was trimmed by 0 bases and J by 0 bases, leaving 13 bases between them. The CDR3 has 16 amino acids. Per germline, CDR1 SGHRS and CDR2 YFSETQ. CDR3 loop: CASSLAGTPSSYEQYF. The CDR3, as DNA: TGCGCCAGCAGCTTGGCCGGGACTCCCAGCTCCTACGAGCAGTACTTC.

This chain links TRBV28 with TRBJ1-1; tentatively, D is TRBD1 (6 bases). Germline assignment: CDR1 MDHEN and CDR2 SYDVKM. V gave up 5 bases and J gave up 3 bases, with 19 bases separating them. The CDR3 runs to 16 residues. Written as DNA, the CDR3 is TGTGCCAGCAGTAAACCTAACAGGGCAGGGGACACTGAAGCTTTCTTT. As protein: CASSKPNRAGDTEAFF. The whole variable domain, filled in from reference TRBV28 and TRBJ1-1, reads DVKVTQSSRYLVKRTGEKVFLECVQDMDHENMFWYRQDPGLGLRLIYFSYDVKMKEKGDIPEGYSVSREKKERFSLILESASTNQTSMYLCASSKPNRAGDTEAFFGQGTRLTVV.

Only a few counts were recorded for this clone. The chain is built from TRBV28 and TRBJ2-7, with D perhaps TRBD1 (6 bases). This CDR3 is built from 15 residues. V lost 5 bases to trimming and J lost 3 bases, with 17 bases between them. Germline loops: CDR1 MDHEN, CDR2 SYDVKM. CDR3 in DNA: TGTGCCAGCAGTCCCGGAAGGCAGGGGCGCTACGAGCAGTACTTC. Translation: CASSPGRQGRYEQYF.

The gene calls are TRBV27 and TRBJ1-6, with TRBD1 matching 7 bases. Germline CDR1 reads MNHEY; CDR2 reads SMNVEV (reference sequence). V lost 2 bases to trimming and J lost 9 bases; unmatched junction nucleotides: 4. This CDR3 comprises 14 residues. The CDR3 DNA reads TGTGCCAGCAGTTTAGACAGGGCACGTTCACCCCTCCACTTT. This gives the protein CASSLDRARSPLHF.

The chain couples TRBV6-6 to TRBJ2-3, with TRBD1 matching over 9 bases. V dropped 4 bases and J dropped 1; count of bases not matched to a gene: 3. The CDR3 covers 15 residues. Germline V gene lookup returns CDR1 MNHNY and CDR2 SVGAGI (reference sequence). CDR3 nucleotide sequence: TGTGCCAGCAGTTTCCGACAGGGGGGCACAGATACGCAGTATTTT. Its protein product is CASSFRQGGTDTQYF.

The CDR3 nucleotides read TGTGCCAGCAGTTTAGAGGGGGCCAGCAATCAGCCCCAGCATTTT. Translating it yields CASSLEGASNQPQHF. This chain uses TRBV27 with TRBJ1-5; 7 positions match TRBD1. CDR3 size: 15 residues. Germline values: CDR1 MNHEY, CDR2 SMNVEV (reference sequence). J lost 1 base, V lost 2 bases, and 2 bases had no gene match.

The CDR3, as DNA: TGTGCCAGCAGTTACGGGGTAGGTGAAGCTTTCTTT. Protein sequence: CASSYGVGEAFF. V is TRBV6-5 and J is TRBJ1-1, with D uncertain. The CDR3 contains 12 residues. Germline values: CDR1 MNHEY, CDR2 SVGAGI. V shed 2 bases and J shed 7 bases, with 8 bases lying between them.

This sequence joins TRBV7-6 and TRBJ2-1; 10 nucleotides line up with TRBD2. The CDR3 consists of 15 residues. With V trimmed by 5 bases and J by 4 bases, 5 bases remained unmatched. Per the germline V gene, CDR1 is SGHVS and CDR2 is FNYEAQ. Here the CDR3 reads CASSHTSGAYNEQFF. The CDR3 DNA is TGTGCCAGCAGCCACACTAGCGGGGCTTACAATGAGCAGTTCTTC.

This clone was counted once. CDR3 sequence reads: CSVQGGGGYTF. The CDR3 DNA reads as TGCAGCGTGCAAGGAGGAGGCGGCTACACCTTC. This rearrangement joins TRBV29-1 to TRBJ1-2; no firm D call. V lost 6 bases and J 8 bases, leaving 13 bases between the germline ends. Germline CDR1 SQVTM, CDR2 ANQGSEA. The CDR3 is 11 residues long.